Shown below are 16 T cell receptor beta chains from a single sample sequenced in a study of CD8 T cells in ankylosing spondylitis. TCRdb re-derived calls from the 5' RACE reads in MiXCR, one entry per CDR3 protein. The data show 290,000 or so distinct CDR3 sequences, less than 25% seen once. The sample consisted of blood, either unsorted or a sorted T cell fraction (not recorded which). These receptors came from a female donor with ankylosing spondylitis or in good health (not recorded which).

This clonotype was observed a handful of times. This chain links TRBV27 with TRBJ2-1, with D perhaps TRBD2 (6 bases). Trimming pared 10 bases from V and 2 bases from J, leaving 15 bases between. Germline lookup yields CDR1 MNHEY and CDR2 SMNVEV (reference sequence). CDR3 length: 14 residues. The CDR3: CATSLAGPYNEQFF. In DNA, the CDR3 is TGTGCCACCTCCTTGGCGGGACCCTACAATGAGCAGTTCTTC.

V is TRBV7-9 and J is TRBJ2-7, with D perhaps TRBD1 (5 bases). This CDR3 comprises 13 residues. Trimming cost V 1 base and J 5 bases, with 9 bases left between them. Germline CDR1 reads SEHNR; CDR2 reads FQNEAQ (reference sequence). CDR3 sequence (DNA): TGTGCCAGCAGCTTAGGATTCAGGGACGAGCAGTACTTC. It yields the protein CASSLGFRDEQYF.

The chain is built from TRBV6-2 or TRBV6-3 and TRBJ1-5, with D uncertain. The CDR3 totals 13 residues. From germline, CDR1 is MNHEY and CDR2 SVGEGT. Trimming cost V 0 bases and J 9 bases, with 9 bases left between them. The CDR3 here is CASSYSGMWPQHF. DNA of the CDR3: TGTGCCAGCAGTTACTCAGGGATGTGGCCCCAGCATTTT.

This chain uses TRBV3-1 with TRBJ2-1; TRBD2 might be the D (6 bases). Trimming cost V 1 base and J 6 bases, with 16 bases left between them. The germline V gene encodes CDR1 LGHDT and CDR2 YNNKEL (reference sequence). CDR3 length equals 16 residues. CDR3 sequence reads: CASSQAAGPYSNEQFF. In DNA form, the CDR3 reads TGTGCCAGCAGCCAAGCGGCGGGACCGTACTCCAATGAGCAGTTCTTC.

V gene TRBV6-5 combines with J gene TRBJ1-4, with TRBD1 as a possible D gene (5 bases). The CDR3 has 16 residues. With 4 bases removed from V and 0 bases from J, the gap between germline ends came to 12 bases. Germline CDR1 is MNHEY and CDR2 is SVGAGI. CDR3 loop: CASSSLGGTTNEKLFF. The CDR3 region has the DNA TGTGCCAGCAGTTCCCTTGGGGGGACAACTAATGAAAAACTGTTTTTT.

Written as DNA, the CDR3 is TGTGCCAGCACCTACGGGGGGCAGGAGACCCAGTACTTC. This gives the protein CASTYGGQETQYF. The J gene is TRBJ2-5, the V gene TRBV6-1, with D possibly matching TRBD2 (7 bases). Germline values: CDR1 MNHNS, CDR2 SASEGT. The CDR3 spans 13 residues. Trimming left V 7 bases short and J 5 bases short, with 14 bases between.

The chain links TRBV27 to TRBJ2-7; TRBD1 matches at 7 bases. CDR1 and CDR2 (germline): MNHEY, SMNVEV (reference sequence). J lost 6 bases, V lost 3 bases, and 11 bases had no gene match. The length of the CDR3 is 15 residues. The CDR3 here is CASSLNSGQVREQYF. The DNA for the CDR3 is TGTGCCAGCAGTTTGAATTCCGGACAGGTCCGCGAGCAGTACTTC.

V gene TRBV10-3 combines with J gene TRBJ2-1, with 9 bases aligning to TRBD2. There are 15 residues in the CDR3. V shed 3 bases, J shed 6 bases, and the junction held 6 bases outside the gene matches. Germline lookup yields CDR1 ENHRY and CDR2 SYGVKD. CDR3 DNA sequence: TGTGCCATCAGTGACATTAGCGGGAGTCCCAATGAGCAGTTCTTC. Amino acids: CAISDISGSPNEQFF.

This clonotype was detected only once. The rearrangement uses TRBV5-1 and TRBJ2-1; 14 nucleotides match TRBD2. The length of the CDR3 is 15 residues. Germline CDR1 and CDR2: SGHRS and YFSETQ. V lost 4 bases and J lost 15; bases outside the gene matches: 12. The CDR3 loop is CASSPGLAGGPSGFF. The CDR3 DNA reads TGCGCCAGCAGCCCTGGACTAGCGGGAGGCCCCTCCGGGTTCTTC.

This clonotype was observed many times. The rearrangement links TRBV3-1 to TRBJ1-2, with 10 bases fitting TRBD1. J was trimmed by 1 base and V by 4 bases; bases with no gene match: 6. Germline loops: CDR1 LGHDT, CDR2 YNNKEL (reference sequence). The CDR3 has 16 residues. The CDR3 region has the DNA TGTGCCAGCAGCCGGACCGGGACAGGGGATAACTATGGCTACACCTTC. The encoded protein is CASSRTGTGDNYGYTF.

The J gene is TRBJ1-5, the V gene TRBV20-1, with D hard to call. This CDR3 comprises 14 residues. Germline CDR1 reads DFQATT; CDR2 reads SNEGSKA (reference sequence). Trimming cost V 3 bases and J 0 bases, with 9 bases left between them. CDR3 residues: CSASQTDSNQPQHF. Here the CDR3 DNA reads TGCAGTGCTAGTCAGACCGATAGCAATCAGCCCCAGCATTTT.

This clonotype appeared many times. This chain uses TRBV20-1 with TRBJ2-5; D gene ambiguous. The CDR3 has 12 amino acids. Trimming took 1 base from V and 4 from J, leaving 7 bases between them. Germline lookup yields CDR1 DFQATT and CDR2 SNEGSKA (reference sequence). DNA of the CDR3: TGCAGTGCTAGAGCCCCGGCAGAGACCCAGTACTTC. This gives the protein CSARAPAETQYF.

This clonotype showed up just a few times. The rearrangement uses TRBV7-2 and TRBJ2-4; TRBD2 is a possible D gene (6 bases). CDR1 is SGHTA and CDR2 is FQGNSA in the germline V gene. The CDR3 is 14 amino acids. V shed 0 bases and J shed 12 bases, with 15 bases lying between them. CDR3 DNA sequence: TGTGCCAGCAGCTTAGCGCTGAGTGGCGGGGATCAGTACTTC. Its protein product is CASSLALSGGDQYF.

This chain joins TRBV21-1 and TRBJ1-1. TRBV21-1 is deemed a pseudogene. The CDR3 spans 14 residues. The CDR3 DNA is TGTGCCAGCAGCGAGGAGGGGACGAACACTGAAGCTTTCTTT. Its protein is CASSEEGTNTEAFF.

The V and J genes are TRBV6-2 or TRBV6-3 and TRBJ2-1; TRBD2 is a possible D gene (6 bases). From germline, CDR1 is MNHEY and CDR2 SVGEGT. The CDR3 sequence is 15 residues long. Trimming pared 6 bases from V and 3 bases from J, leaving 15 bases between. This CDR3 reads CASSRHGSHYNEQFF. The CDR3 bases are TGTGCCAGCAGCCGGCACGGGAGCCACTACAATGAGCAGTTCTTC.

The chain employs TRBV2 and TRBJ2-7, with D hard to call. Germline V CDR1 and CDR2: SNHLY, FYNNEI. The CDR3 is 12 residues long. V dropped 11 bases and J dropped 1 base, with 12 bases sitting between them. Here the CDR3 reads CAGAGPSYEQYF. In nucleotides, the CDR3 is TGTGCCGGCGCCGGCCCATCCTACGAGCAGTACTTC.